This T cell receptor beta chain was profiled in a study of shared clonotypes between healthy human individuals (TCRdb year 2020). For context, the study as a whole: A couple of women and a few men aged 18 to 49 years were included in the cohort. Each donor's leukapheresis produced roughly between roughly 0.85 and 9.5 billion PBMCs. Blood TCR repertoires of roughly five healthy adults were deeply sequenced to estimate repertoire size and the extent of clonotype sharing between individuals. Different laboratories and diverse techniques were used to prepare libraries and sequence TCR repertoires, to increase sequencing depth and limit assay-specific biases. For each donor, CD4 naive and CD4 memory were each given three plates, CD8 naive was given two plates, and CD8 memory was given one plate. Overall results and qualifications from the work: Across a few donors, about 5.2% of naive CD4, roughly 3.5% of naive CD8, approximately 2.5% of memory CD4, and 0.4% to 0.45% of memory CD8 clonotypes were shared. Because the study included only a small number of donors, the genetic and exposure-history diversity represented was limited. Higher generation probabilities were observed for clonotypes shared by all four sorted-subset donors than for non-shared clonotypes. Naive subsets generally had larger estimated clonotype richness than memory subsets did. Pairwise subsampling indicated that sequencing depth was expected to affect the degree of clonotype sharing among donors. Sampling was restricted to blood, and TCR repertoires in tissues likely differ from the TCR repertoires found in blood. Even with the large sequencing depth, rarefaction of the sorted-subset datasets indicated that sequencing was incomplete.

Healthy HIV-negative adults with no recently reported acute infections or vaccinations were included as donors. Only Caucasian adults living in Nashville, Tennessee, USA were represented among the donors. CD4+ T cells were enriched by magnetic negative selection, after which naive cells were positively selected on CD45RA and the negative fraction was taken as the memory subset. Blood was obtained by leukapheresis, after which PBMCs were separated by Ficoll-Histopaque density gradient centrifugation and cryopreserved in liquid nitrogen vapor phase. Purity and quantity of every magnetically sorted T cell population were checked by analytical flow cytometry. Genomic DNA was isolated from each sorted fraction and quantified by UV absorbance on a Nanodrop 2000c. Using the deep immunoSEQ assay, multiplex PCR amplified TCR CDR3 regions from genomic DNA. Genomic DNA extracted from each cell subset was distributed evenly over all wells of several immunoSEQ 96-well plates, and each plate served as one replicate. For sorted subsets, each replicate PCR was loaded with around 200 ng genomic DNA, equivalent to 32,000 or so T cell genomes. The purified libraries were quantified using a Qubit 3.0 fluorometer, sized with a Bioanalyzer 2100, and then quantified again using the KAPA Library Quantification kit. A separate single-read 150-cycle Illumina NextSeq 550 flow cell was used to sequence each immunoSEQ 96-well plate. For the original study's pipeline: Because the immunoSEQ output included only junctional sequences and no quality scores, the filtering could not be the same as the filtering used for full-length reads. Sequences were annotated with PyIR, a Python wrapper for IgBLAST v1.9, using IMGT germline references to assign V/J genes and CDR3. Reads were removed for weak V/J assignments (E-value above 1e-6), missing CDR3, stop codons, out-of-frame junctions, or ambiguous translated residues. A V3J clonotype was defined by an identical inferred V gene, J gene, and CDR3 amino acid sequence. Percentage overlap between repertoires was calculated by dividing the number of shared unique clonotypes by the size of the smaller repertoire. Repertoire richness was assessed with RTK rarefaction, the Chao1 estimator, and Recon v2.1 estimates of unobserved clonotypes. For all TCRbeta clonotypes obtained by the gDNA method from a handful of donors, generation probabilities were computed with OLGA. In its TCRdb copy, this immuneACCESS table keeps in-frame sequences only and misses some clones. Where compared with another copy, unresolved V genes explain less than half of these, and the others have no known cause. That table is the source of V, J and clone size, and D and trimming were worked out from the DNA. This sample has roughly 2,300,000 clones in its table, and 92% of those were observed once. The ten largest clones capture 0.37% of the sample.

Deletion took 8 bases off V and 3 bases off J, with a span of 11 bases between the germline ends. Including the terminal cysteine and phenylalanine, the CDR3 comprises 13 residues. Just CDR3 DNA is preserved here, 39 bases in frame from base 1. The germline V gene specifies MNHNS as CDR1 and SASEGT as CDR2. Concerning this clone itself: The antigen this receptor binds is unknown. No quality values exist for individual bases; no much larger clone is one base distant.

The receptor comes from a man aged 18 to 29 in good health. Some clones in this sample may be carry-over from other donors' samples. Sequencing was performed on naive CD4+ T cells from PBMCs. Read against the paper, the sample's cell subset or site label means: CD45RA+ positively selected. The chain is encoded by TRBV6-1 joined to TRBJ2-1; the D gene is possibly TRBD2, with 6 bases matching. The encoded CDR3 is CASVVSGYNEQFF. The DNA sequence reads TGTGCCAGCGTGGTTAGCGGCTACAATGAGCAGTTCTTC.